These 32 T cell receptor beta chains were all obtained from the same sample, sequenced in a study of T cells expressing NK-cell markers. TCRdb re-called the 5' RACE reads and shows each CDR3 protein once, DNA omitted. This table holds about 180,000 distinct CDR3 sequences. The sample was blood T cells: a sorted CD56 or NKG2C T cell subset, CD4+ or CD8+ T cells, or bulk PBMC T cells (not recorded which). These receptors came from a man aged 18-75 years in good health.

The CDR3 sequence is CATSEGQGISPLHF. The V gene is TRBV15, the J gene TRBJ1-6; TCRdb reports TRBD1, a call that lacks DNA to check it against. The CDR3 is made up of 14 amino acids. Germline V lookup: CDR1 LNHNV, CDR2 YYDKDF (reference sequence).

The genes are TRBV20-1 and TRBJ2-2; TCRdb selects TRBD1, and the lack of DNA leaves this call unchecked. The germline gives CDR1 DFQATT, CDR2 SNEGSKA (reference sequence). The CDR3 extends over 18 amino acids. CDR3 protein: CSAKRPTTGGLNTGELFF.

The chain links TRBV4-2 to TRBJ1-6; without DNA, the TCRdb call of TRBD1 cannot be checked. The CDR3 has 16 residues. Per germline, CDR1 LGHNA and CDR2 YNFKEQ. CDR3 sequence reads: CASSQDRAEKNSPLHF.

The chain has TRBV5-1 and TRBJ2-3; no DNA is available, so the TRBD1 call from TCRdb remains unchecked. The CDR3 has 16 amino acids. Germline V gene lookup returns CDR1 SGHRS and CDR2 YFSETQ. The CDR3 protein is CASSSTGGRGTDTQYF.

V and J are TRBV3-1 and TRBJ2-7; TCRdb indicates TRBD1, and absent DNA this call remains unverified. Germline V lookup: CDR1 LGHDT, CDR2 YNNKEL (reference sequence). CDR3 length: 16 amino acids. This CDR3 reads CASSPDRGPSSYEQYF.

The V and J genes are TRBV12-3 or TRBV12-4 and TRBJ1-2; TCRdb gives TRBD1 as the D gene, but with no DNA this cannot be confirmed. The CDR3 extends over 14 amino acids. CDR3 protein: CASSLEAGGPDYTF.

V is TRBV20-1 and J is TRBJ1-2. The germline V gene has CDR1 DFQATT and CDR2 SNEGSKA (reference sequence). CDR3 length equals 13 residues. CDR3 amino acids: CSAIAFGAYGYTF.

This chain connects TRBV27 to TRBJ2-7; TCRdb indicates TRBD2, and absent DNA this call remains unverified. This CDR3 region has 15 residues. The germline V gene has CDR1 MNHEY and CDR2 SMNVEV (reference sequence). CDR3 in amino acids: CASSKAGGRSYEQYF.

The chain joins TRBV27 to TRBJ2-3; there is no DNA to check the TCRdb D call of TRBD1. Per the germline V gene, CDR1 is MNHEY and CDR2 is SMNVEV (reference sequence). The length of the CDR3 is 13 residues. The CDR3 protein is CASSRTLANTQYF.

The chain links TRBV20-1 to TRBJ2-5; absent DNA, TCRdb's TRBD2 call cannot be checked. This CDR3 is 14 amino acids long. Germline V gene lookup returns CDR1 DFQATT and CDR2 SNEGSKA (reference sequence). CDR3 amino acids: CSPGSGGFQETQYF.

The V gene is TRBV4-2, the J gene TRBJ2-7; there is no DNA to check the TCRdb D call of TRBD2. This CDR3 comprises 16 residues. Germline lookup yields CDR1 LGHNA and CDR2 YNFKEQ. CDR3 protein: CASSHTTRLAKYEQYF.

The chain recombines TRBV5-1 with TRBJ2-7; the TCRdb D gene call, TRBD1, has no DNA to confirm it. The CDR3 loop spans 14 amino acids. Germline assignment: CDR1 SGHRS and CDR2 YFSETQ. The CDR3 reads CASSQGTGDDEQYF.

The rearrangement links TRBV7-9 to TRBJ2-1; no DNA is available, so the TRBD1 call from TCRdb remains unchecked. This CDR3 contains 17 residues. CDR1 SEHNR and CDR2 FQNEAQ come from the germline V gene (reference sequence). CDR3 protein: CASSLSGGAPINNEQFF.

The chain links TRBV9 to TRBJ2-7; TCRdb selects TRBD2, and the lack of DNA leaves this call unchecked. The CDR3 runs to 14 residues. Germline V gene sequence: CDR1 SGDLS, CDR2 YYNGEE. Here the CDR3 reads CASSEWGGGYEQYF.

CDR3 protein: CASSDGAQETQYF. The chain uses TRBV25-1 and TRBJ2-5. This CDR3 contains 13 residues. From germline, CDR1 is MGHDK and CDR2 SYGVNS. The full variable domain, with the rest looked up from reference TRBV25-1 and TRBJ2-5, is EADIYQTPRYLVIGTGKKITLECSQTMGHDKMYWYQQDPGMELHLIHYSYGVNSTEKGDLSSESTVSRIRTEHFPLTLESARPSHTSQYLCASSDGAQETQYFGPGTRLLVL.

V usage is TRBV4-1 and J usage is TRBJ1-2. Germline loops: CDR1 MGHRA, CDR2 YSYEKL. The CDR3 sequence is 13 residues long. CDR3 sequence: CASSHPRFVGYTF.

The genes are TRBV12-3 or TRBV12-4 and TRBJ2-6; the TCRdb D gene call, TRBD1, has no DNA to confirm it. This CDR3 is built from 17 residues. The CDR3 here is CASSGTERESGANVLTF.

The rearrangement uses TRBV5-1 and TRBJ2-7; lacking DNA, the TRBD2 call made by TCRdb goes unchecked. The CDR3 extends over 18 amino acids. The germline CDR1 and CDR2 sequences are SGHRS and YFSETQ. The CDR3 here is CASSYRLAGGPSSYEQYF. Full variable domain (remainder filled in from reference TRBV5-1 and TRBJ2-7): KAGVTQTPRYLIKTRGQQVTLSCSPISGHRSVSWYQQTPGQGLQFLFEYFSETQRNKGNFPGRFSGRQFSNSRSEMNVSTLELGDSALYLCASSYRLAGGPSSYEQYFGPGTRLTVT.

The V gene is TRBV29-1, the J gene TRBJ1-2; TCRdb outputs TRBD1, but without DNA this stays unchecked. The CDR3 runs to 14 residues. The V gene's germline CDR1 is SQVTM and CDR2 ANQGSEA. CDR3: CSVETPRTGNGYTF.

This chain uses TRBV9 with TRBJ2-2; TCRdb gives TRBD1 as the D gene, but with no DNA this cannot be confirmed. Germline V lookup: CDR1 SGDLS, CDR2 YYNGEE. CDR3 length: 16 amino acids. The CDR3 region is CASSTPGTGNTGELFF. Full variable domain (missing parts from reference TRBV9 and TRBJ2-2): DSGVTQTPKHLITATGQRVTLRCSPRSGDLSVYWYQQSLDQGLQFLIQYYNGEERAKGNILERFSAQQFPDLHSELNLSSLELGDSALYFCASSTPGTGNTGELFFGEGSRLTVL.

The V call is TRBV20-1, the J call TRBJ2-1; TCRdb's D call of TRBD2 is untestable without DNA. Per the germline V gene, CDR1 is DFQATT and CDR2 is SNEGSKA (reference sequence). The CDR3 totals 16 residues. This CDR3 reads CSARDSTGTSIYEQFF.

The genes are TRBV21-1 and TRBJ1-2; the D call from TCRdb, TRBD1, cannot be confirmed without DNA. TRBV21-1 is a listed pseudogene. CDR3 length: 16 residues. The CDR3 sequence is CASSKSNTQGLYGYTF.

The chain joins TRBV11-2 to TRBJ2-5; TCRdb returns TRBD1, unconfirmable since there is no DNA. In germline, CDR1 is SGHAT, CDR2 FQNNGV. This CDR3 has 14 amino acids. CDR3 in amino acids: CASSPSPGFETQYF.

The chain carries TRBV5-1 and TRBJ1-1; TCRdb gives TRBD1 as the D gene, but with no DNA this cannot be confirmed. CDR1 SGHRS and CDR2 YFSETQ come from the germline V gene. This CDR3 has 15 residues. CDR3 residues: CASSLGASGKTEAFF.

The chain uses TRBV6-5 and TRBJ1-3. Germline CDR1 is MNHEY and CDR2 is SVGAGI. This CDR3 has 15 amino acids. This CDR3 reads CASSYGTGSGNTIYF.

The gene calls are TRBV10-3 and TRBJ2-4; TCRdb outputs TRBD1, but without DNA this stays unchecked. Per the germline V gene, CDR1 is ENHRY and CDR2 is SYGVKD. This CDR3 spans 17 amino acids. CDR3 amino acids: CAISESSRQGAKNIQYF.

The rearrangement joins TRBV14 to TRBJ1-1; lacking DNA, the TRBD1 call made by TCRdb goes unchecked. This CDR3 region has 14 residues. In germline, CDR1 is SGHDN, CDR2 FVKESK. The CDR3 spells CASSLTALNTEAFF.

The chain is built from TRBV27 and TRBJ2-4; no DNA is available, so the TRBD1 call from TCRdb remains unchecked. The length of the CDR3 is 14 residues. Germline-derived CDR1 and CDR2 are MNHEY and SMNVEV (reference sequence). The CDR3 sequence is CASSPGVPKNIQYF.

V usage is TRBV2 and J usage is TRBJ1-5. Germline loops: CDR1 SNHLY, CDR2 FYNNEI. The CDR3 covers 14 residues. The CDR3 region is CASSEFMVNQPQHF.

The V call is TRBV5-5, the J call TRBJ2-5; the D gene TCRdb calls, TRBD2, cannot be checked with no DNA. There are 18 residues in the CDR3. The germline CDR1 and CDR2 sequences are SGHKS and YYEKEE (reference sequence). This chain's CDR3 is CASSLWRTSGGAYKTQYF. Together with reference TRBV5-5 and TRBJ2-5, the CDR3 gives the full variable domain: DAGVTQSPTHLIKTRGQQVTLRCSPISGHKSVSWYQQVLGQGPQFIFQYYEKEERGRGNFPDRFSARQFPNYSSELNVNALLLGDSALYLCASSLWRTSGGAYKTQYFGPGTRLLVL.

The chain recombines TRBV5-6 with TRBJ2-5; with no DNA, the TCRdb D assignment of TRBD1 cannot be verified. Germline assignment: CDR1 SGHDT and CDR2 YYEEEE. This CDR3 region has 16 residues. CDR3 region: CASSFGQGFLQETQYF.

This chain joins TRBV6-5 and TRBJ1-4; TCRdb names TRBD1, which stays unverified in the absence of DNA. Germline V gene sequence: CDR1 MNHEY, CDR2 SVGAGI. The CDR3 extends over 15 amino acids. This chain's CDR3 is CASSYDGQDGEKLFF.